Detailed here is one T cell receptor beta chain. Its antigen remains unidentified. The data were taken from a study of blood T cells in healthy people across ages. Broader study findings: Significant beta diversity loss was already apparent by age approximately 40, declining roughly linearly.

The CDR3 consists of 14 residues. V lost 3 bases to trimming and J lost 1 base, with 9 bases between them. Germline V gene sequence: CDR1 KGHSH, CDR2 LQKENI. A J-beta primer mix and a sample-barcoded 5' primer were used in a second PCR of about 6 to 12 cycles. All cDNA molecules were each tagged by a template-switch adaptor with 12 random nucleotides. Each CDR3 protein gets one entry after TCRdb re-called the 5' RACE reads with MiXCR. The sample holds about 1,400,000 distinct CDR3 sequences, roughly 45% seen once. Peripheral blood from each donor was collected in a volume of ten milliliters. The amount of total RNA extracted per sample was at least 5.5 micrograms.

The source material was blood. The rearrangement links TRBV18 to TRBJ1-1; D uncertain. This sequence originates from a woman in her late teens or twenties in good health. The CDR3 nucleotides read TGTGCCAGCTCACCCGATGCGGGGAACACTGAAGCTTTCTTT. It encodes CASSPDAGNTEAFF.